This TCR beta chain was sequenced for a study of T cell responses to AZD1222 COVID-19 vaccine (dated by TCRdb to 2020 to 2023). Context from the whole study: AZD1222 recipients with second doses at about 4 weeks or about 12 weeks were pooled, because spike-specific TCR depth and breadth did not differ between schedules. TCR sequencing covered approximately 230 trial participants: 207 given two doses of AZD1222 and 26 given two doses of MenACWY control vaccine. Trial participants were enrolled by age into 18-55, 56-69 and 70-plus year subgroups, with around 150, 28 and 57 TCR-sequenced participants respectively.

The CDR3 regions of human TCRbeta chains were analyzed by immunosequencing. The authors' pipeline ran thus. TCRs in the repertoires were compared against a reference library of SARS-CoV-2-specific TCRs that had been generated with the MIRA antigen-specificity platform. Breadth meant the fraction of unique TCRs that were SARS-CoV-2-associated, whereas depth meant the fraction of total T cells that were SARS-CoV-2-associated. Using the MIRA data, each spike-specific TCR was mapped to the spike region that the TCR reacts to and placed in a CD4 or CD8 class. Log10-transformed breadth and depth values were compared by one-way ANOVA with Sidak's multiple comparisons tests. TCRdb carries this immuneACCESS record with in-frame sequences only. Its versions omit some clonotypes, under half of them owing to an unresolved V gene in the studies checked, with the rest unexplained. V and J calls plus clone size are reproduced from that table; the DNA served to infer D and trimming. Present in this sample are under 150,000 clones, less than 95% of which were seen just once. Jointly, the top ten make up about 3.4% of the sample.

According to the study, the label for this sample's time point signals: baseline before first vaccination. Vaccinee samples came from UK trials COV001 and COV002, including a single-blind randomized controlled phase 2/3 trial of AZD1222 (ChAdOx1 nCoV-19) in healthy adults. For TCRbeta chain sequencing, PBMC samples from trial participants were taken at day 0 and at day 28 after the second dose. The CDR3 holds 14 amino acids from the cysteine to the phenylalanine. Only the CDR3 DNA stays, 42 bases, in frame from base 1. Unmatched junction bases come to 2, with V trimmed by 2 bases and J by 5 bases. From a lookup of the germline V gene (reference sequence), CDR1 and CDR2 are LGHDT and YNNKEL. About this clone: It has no known antigen specificity. Per-base qualities were not stored, and no clone one base away is much larger.

General findings and caveats noted by the study authors: No day 14 peak-response samples were available, so repertoires were characterized only after the peak T cell response. Epitopes outside the regions mutated in the B.1.351 and B.1.1.7 variants were reportedly recognized by nearly half of the unique spike-specific TCRs. Participants were mostly white British, with more females than males. The authors suggested clonal diversity may have been underestimated. A significant rise in spike-specific TCR breadth and depth was observed after two AZD1222 doses relative to day 0 and relative to MenACWY recipients. Conclusions about previously exposed vaccinees are limited, since just 5 or 6 AZD1222 recipients were seropositive for SARS-CoV-2 at baseline. The 56-69-year group was small, and its depth increase did not reach significance, likely because of low power. The vaccine-associated CD4 TCRs covered the entire spike protein, and the dominant responses fell in regions 160-218 and 743-854.

The rearrangement joined TRBV3-1 (or the pseudogene TRBV3-2) to TRBJ2-7; 11 central bases correspond to TRBD2. The source of this sequence is an adult in good health. The sample here was peripheral blood, taken on day 0 of AZD1222 vaccination. The DNA reads TGTGCCAGCAGCCAAAGACTAGCGGGACACGAGCAGTACTTC. It is translated as CASSQRLAGHEQYF.